The 25 T cell receptor beta chains reported below all come from one sample, sequenced in a study of blood T cells in healthy people across ages. It was with a sample-barcoded 5' primer and a J-beta primer mix that a second PCR of roughly 7 to 12 cycles was run. TCRdb re-analysed the 5' RACE reads in MiXCR, keeping a single row per CDR3 protein. The sample lists about 690,000 distinct CDR3 sequences, around 38% occurring once. The sequenced sample was blood. The receptors come from an elderly man in good health.

In regard to this clonotype: A much larger clone differs by one base, so this may be a read error. The V and J genes are TRBV4-3 and TRBJ2-7, with TRBD2 matching over 9 bases. The CDR3 extends over 17 amino acids. Germline CDR1 LGHNA, CDR2 YSLEER. The V gene end was trimmed by 1 base and the J gene end by 0 bases; junction bases not matched to a gene: 7. The CDR3 spells CASSQGSGGFDSYEQYF. CDR3 in DNA: TGCGCCAGCAGCCAAGGTAGCGGGGGCTTCGACTCCTACGAGCAGTACTTC.

This clonotype was picked up many times. This chain connects TRBV29-1 to TRBJ2-5; 9 bases are shared with TRBD2. The CDR3 contains 18 residues. Per the germline V gene, CDR1 is SQVTM and CDR2 is ANQGSEA. Trimming at V came to 6 bases and at J to 4 bases, leaving 21 bases not matched to a gene. The CDR3, as DNA: TGCAGCGTCATCCCCAATAGCGGGAGCAACTATAGGCGAGAGACCCAGTACTTC. Protein sequence: CSVIPNSGSNYRRETQYF. The complete variable domain, with remaining parts taken from reference TRBV29-1 and TRBJ2-5, reads SAVISQKPSRDICQRGTSLTIQCQVDSQVTMMFWYRQQPGQSLTLIATANQGSEATYESGFVIDKFPISRPNLTFSTLTVSNMSPEDSSIYLCSVIPNSGSNYRRETQYFGPGTRLLVL.

This clonotype showed up just a few times. The chain couples TRBV29-1 to TRBJ2-7; tentatively, D is TRBD2 (6 bases). The CDR3 covers 12 residues. Germline CDR1 is SQVTM and CDR2 is ANQGSEA. Trimming took off 6 bases at V and 9 bases at J, with 18 bases between the two ends. CDR3 loop: CSVGSADGGQYF. The DNA of the CDR3 is TGCAGCGTCGGGAGCGCGGACGGCGGGCAGTACTTC.

Here the CDR3 reads CSARGPTTYNEQFF. For the CDR3, the DNA is TGCAGTGCTAGAGGACCGACGACCTACAATGAGCAGTTCTTC. This chain connects TRBV20-1 to TRBJ2-1; no definite D call. Between the trimmed V and J ends, which lost 1 base and 2 bases, there was a span of 9 bases. Germline CDR1 is DFQATT and CDR2 is SNEGSKA (reference sequence). This CDR3 is 14 amino acids long.

The chain has TRBV20-1 and TRBJ2-7; possible D gene TRBD1, 6 bases. This CDR3 is 13 amino acids long. From germline, CDR1 is DFQATT and CDR2 SNEGSKA (reference sequence). Here the CDR3 reads CSAEIGTTYEQYF. DNA of the CDR3: TGCAGCGCTGAAATAGGGACAACCTACGAGCAGTACTTC.

The chain couples TRBV28 to TRBJ1-2, with D possibly matching TRBD1 (6 bases). Between the trimmed V and J ends, which lost 6 bases and 4 bases, there was a span of 21 bases. Germline V CDR1 and CDR2: MDHEN, SYDVKM. The length of the CDR3 is 16 residues. The CDR3 bases are TGTGCCAGCAGCGAGACCCAGGGGAAAGGTAGCTATGGCTACACCTTC. Its translation: CASSETQGKGSYGYTF.

This clonotype has ten or more counts. CDR3 nucleotides: TGTGCCACCAGCAGAGAAGGGGGGACCTACGAGCAGTACTTC. This translates into CATSREGGTYEQYF. The J gene is TRBJ2-7, the V gene TRBV15; D tentatively reads TRBD1 or TRBD2 (6 bases each). V was clipped by 0 bases and J by 2 bases, with 8 bases between them. The CDR3 extends over 14 amino acids. Germline V gene sequence: CDR1 LNHNV, CDR2 YYDKDF (reference sequence).

The CDR3: CASSLLPSQLAKNIQYF. The CDR3 DNA reads TGTGCCAGCAGCTTACTTCCCAGTCAGCTAGCCAAAAACATTCAGTACTTC. This chain links TRBV7-2 with TRBJ2-4, with no clear D. The germline gives CDR1 SGHTA, CDR2 FQGNSA. The ends were cut back, 2 bases at V and 0 bases at J, with 14 bases in the middle. The CDR3 runs 17 residues.

V and J are TRBV10-1 and TRBJ2-5, with D perhaps TRBD1 (6 bases). V was clipped by 0 bases and J by 1 base, with 12 bases between them. The germline V gene has CDR1 WNHNN and CDR2 SYGVQD (reference sequence). This CDR3 contains 16 residues. The CDR3 DNA reads as TGCGCCAGCAGTGAGTCCGCAGGGGCCCGCCAAGAGACCCAGTACTTC. It translates to CASSESAGARQETQYF.

This clonotype has just a few counts. The gene calls are TRBV4-2 and TRBJ2-7; tentatively, D is TRBD1 or TRBD2 (6 bases each). V lost 1 base to trimming and J lost 1 base, with 11 bases between them. The CDR3 runs to 15 residues. Germline CDR1 is LGHNA and CDR2 is YNFKEQ. This CDR3 reads CASSQVGGGSYEQYF. CDR3 in DNA: TGTGCCAGCAGCCAAGTGGGGGGCGGTTCCTACGAGCAGTACTTC.

To note about this clonotype: A much larger clone sits a single nucleotide away, making a read error possible. The chain is built from TRBV20-1 and TRBJ2-5; D unclear. The germline CDR1 and CDR2 sequences are DFQATT and SNEGSKA (reference sequence). The CDR3 runs to 13 residues. V lost 4 bases and J 11 bases, leaving 20 bases between the germline ends. The CDR3 reads CSAIRTAVSEQYF. The CDR3, as DNA: TGCAGTGCTATCAGGACGGCCGTGAGTGAGCAGTACTTC.

This chain connects TRBV11-2 to TRBJ1-4; D not resolved. The CDR3 length is 16 residues. Germline V gene sequence: CDR1 SGHAT, CDR2 FQNNGV. Trimming shortened V by 0 bases and J by 5 bases, and 13 bases separated the two germline ends. CDR3 coding DNA: TGTGCCAGCAGCTTAGATTGGGCCCTTAGAAATGAAAAACTGTTTTTT. It specifies CASSLDWALRNEKLFF.

J is TRBJ2-3 and V is TRBV10-2, with D unclear. V dropped 5 bases and J dropped 5 bases, with 14 bases sitting between them. In germline, CDR1 is WSHSY, CDR2 SAAADI. This CDR3 contains 14 residues. DNA for the CDR3: TGCGCCAGCAGTTCGGTGGTAGTTGGAGATACGCAGTATTTT. It is translated as CASSSVVVGDTQYF.

The chain employs TRBV28 and TRBJ2-4; no firm D call. In germline, CDR1 is MDHEN, CDR2 SYDVKM. Trimming pared 3 bases from V and 5 bases from J, leaving 14 bases between. This CDR3 is 15 amino acids long. The CDR3, as DNA: TGTGCCAGCAGTTTCGATCAGATACTCCAAAACATTCAGTACTTC. This codes for CASSFDQILQNIQYF.

There are many counts of this clonotype. The rearrangement joins TRBV7-2 to TRBJ1-4; the match to TRBD1 covers 8 bases. The CDR3 runs 15 residues. Germline V gene lookup returns CDR1 SGHTA and CDR2 FQGNSA. J was trimmed by 5 bases and V by 2 bases; bases with no gene match: 4. For the CDR3, the DNA is TGTGCCAGCAGCTTACCGACAGGGGCCAATGAAAAACTGTTTTTT. Translating it yields CASSLPTGANEKLFF.

The chain employs TRBV5-1 and TRBJ2-1; D call uncertain. Germline V gene lookup returns CDR1 SGHRS and CDR2 YFSETQ. There are 13 residues in the CDR3. V lost 0 bases, J lost 9 bases, and 10 bases lay in between. CDR3 residues: CASSLVLVSEQFF. The CDR3 DNA follows: TGCGCCAGCAGCTTGGTGTTAGTTAGTGAGCAGTTCTTC.

V and J are TRBV6-2 or TRBV6-3 and TRBJ2-5; D call uncertain. The V end lost 1 base, the J end lost 1 base, and 4 bases lay between the germline ends. Germline CDR1 reads MNHEY; CDR2 reads SVGEGT. This CDR3 comprises 13 residues. CDR3 sequence reads: CASSYYIQETQYF. In nucleotides, the CDR3 is TGTGCCAGCAGTTACTACATCCAAGAGACCCAGTACTTC.

The chain links TRBV5-6 to TRBJ2-3; the D gene could be TRBD1 or TRBD2 (6 bases each). Germline assignment: CDR1 SGHDT and CDR2 YYEEEE. Trimming left V 0 bases short and J 3 bases short, with 17 bases between. The CDR3 extends over 17 amino acids. CDR3 sequence reads: CASSLVYTEGGTDTQYF. Here the CDR3 DNA reads TGTGCCAGCAGCTTGGTGTATACGGAAGGGGGGACAGATACGCAGTATTTT.

As concerns this clonotype: An end of the junction differs from the germline gene, which may be a read error. CDR3 residues: CSVEIGADTQYF. In DNA form, the CDR3 reads TGCAGTGTTGAAATCGGCGCAGATACGCAGTATTTT. The chain links TRBV29-1 to TRBJ2-3, with D unclear. Germline CDR1 SQVTM, CDR2 ANQGSEA. CDR3 size: 12 residues.

To note about this clonotype: With a much larger clone just one base away, this may be a read error. The chain is built from TRBV5-6 and TRBJ2-5, with a weak D call TRBD2 (5 bases). Germline V gives CDR1 SGHDT, CDR2 YYEEEE. The CDR3 loop spans 14 amino acids. Between the trimmed V and J ends, which lost 2 bases and 11 bases, there was a span of 19 bases. The CDR3 loop reads CASSFMDAYKRQYF. The DNA of the CDR3 is TGTGCCAGCAGCTTTATGGACGCCTACAAGCGGCAGTACTTC.

This clonotype was seen ten or more times. V usage is TRBV29-1 and J usage is TRBJ2-1; D tentatively fits TRBD1 or TRBD2 (5 bases each). CDR1 is SQVTM and CDR2 is ANQGSEA in the germline V gene. CDR3 size: 13 residues. Trimming cost V 4 bases and J 5 bases, with 12 bases left between them. CDR3 in DNA: TGCAGCGTTGTGGTAATGGGGGACAATGAGCAGTTCTTC. As protein: CSVVVMGDNEQFF.

This clonotype has a single count. This chain links TRBV21-1 with TRBJ2-3; the table's D call, TRBD2, has no DNA check behind it. TRBV21-1 counts as a pseudogene. This CDR3 comprises 12 residues. The CDR3 loop reads CASSCGRDTQYF. CDR3 nucleotide sequence: TGTGCCAGCAGTTGCGGGAGAGATACGCAGTATTTT.

Turning to this clonotype: The junction shows a germline mismatch at one end, possibly a read error. The chain joins TRBV4-3 to TRBJ2-7; tentative D call: TRBD1 (5 bases). The CDR3 is 15 residues long. CDR1 and CDR2 (germline): LGHNA, YSLEER. CDR3 residues: CASSQGYQGTYGQYF. The DNA for the CDR3 is TGCGCCAGCAGCCAGGGATACCAGGGAACCTACGGGCAGTACTTC.

This chain links TRBV5-6 with TRBJ1-2, with a weak D call TRBD1 (5 bases). CDR1 and CDR2 from the germline V gene are SGHDT and YYEEEE. The length of the CDR3 is 14 residues. The germline V and J ends were trimmed by 4 bases and 4 bases, with 14 bases remaining between them. This CDR3 reads CASSQTNTGYGYTF. The CDR3 DNA sequence: TGTGCCAGCAGCCAGACGAATACAGGCTATGGCTACACCTTC.

J is TRBJ2-7 and V is TRBV28; D may be TRBD2 (7 bases). The germline V gene has CDR1 MDHEN and CDR2 SYDVKM. Deletions cut 9 bases from V and 6 bases from J, with 21 bases between. The CDR3 loop spans 14 amino acids. The CDR3 protein is CARGGPTPSAEQYF. CDR3 sequence (DNA): TGTGCCAGGGGGGGGCCGACACCCTCGGCCGAGCAGTACTTC.